A single sample is the source of the 5 T cell receptor beta chains below, sequenced in a study of T and B cells in COVID-19 patients. Blood genomic DNA input for TRB amplification was about 250-550 ng. BIOMED2 TRB-A/B primer pools were used in multiplex TRB PCR. TCRdb fed the multiplex PCR reads into MiXCR, producing one record per CDR3 protein. The sample lists about 21,000 distinct CDR3 sequences, roughly 29% seen once, with 2.1% in the top ten. Sequencing was carried out using blood. The receptors derive from a human donor who had recovered from COVID-19.

The chain is built from TRBV6-5 and TRBJ2-1; 7 nucleotides agree with TRBD2. CDR1 MNHEY and CDR2 SVGAGI come from the germline V gene. V lost 5 bases and J lost 9; bases outside the gene matches: 19. The CDR3 sequence is 17 residues long. The CDR3 coding sequence is TGTGCCAGCAGTACGAACCCTGGCGCGGGGGTGTCCGGTGAGCAGTTCTTC. Amino acid sequence: CASSTNPGAGVSGEQFF.

This clonotype is medium-sized by share. The rearrangement uses TRBV5-5 and TRBJ2-3; TRBD1 is a possible D gene (5 bases). Germline V CDR1 and CDR2: SGHKS, YYEKEE (reference sequence). CDR3 size: 17 residues. The V end was cut by 1 base, the J end by 4 bases, with 19 bases between. CDR3 sequence reads: CASSLTPRSGPPDTQYF. In DNA, the CDR3 is TGTGCCAGCAGCTTGACGCCCCGGTCAGGGCCCCCAGATACGCAGTATTTT.

The rearrangement links TRBV11-3 to TRBJ1-6, with TRBD1 as a possible D gene (6 bases). With 3 bases removed from V and 10 bases from J, the gap between germline ends came to 10 bases. The germline V gene encodes CDR1 SGHNT and CDR2 YENEEA. The CDR3 totals 13 residues. CDR3 sequence: CASSFNRESPLHF. The CDR3, as DNA: TGTGCCAGCAGCTTCAACAGGGAATCACCCCTCCACTTT.

This chain connects TRBV7-9 to TRBJ1-4, with 9 nucleotides matching TRBD1. The CDR3 spans 14 residues. Germline V gene data show CDR1 as SEHNR and CDR2 as FQNEAQ (reference sequence). V shed 3 bases, J shed 7 bases, and the junction held 3 bases outside the gene matches. The CDR3 reads CASSLTGGFEKLFF. CDR3 bases: TGTGCCAGCAGCTTGACAGGGGGTTTTGAAAAACTGTTTTTT.

The chain recombines TRBV28 with TRBJ1-5; 8 nucleotides match TRBD1. The junction had 11 bases not matched to a gene; V was cut back by 6 bases and J by 7 bases. The CDR3 has 15 residues. Looked up from germline, CDR1 is MDHEN and CDR2 is SYDVKM. The CDR3, as DNA: TGTGCCAGCAGGGGTACACAGGGGGGAGACCAGCCCCAGCATTTT. Encoded protein: CASRGTQGGDQPQHF.